This T cell receptor beta chain was sequenced in a study of beta chain features in type 1 diabetes. Overall study results and limits: Among type 1 diabetes patients, VDJ junctions had fewer insertions and more deletions. An over-representation of cells with high TCR expression could result from cDNA sequencing. Healthy donors had naive, central memory and Treg TCRB repertoires that appeared less similar than those seen among patients.

Expressed TCRB transcripts were sequenced because the entire RNA isolate underwent reverse transcription. Measured with immunoSEQ multiplex PCR; TCRdb has only the in-frame clones, and not every one. The table lists almost 350,000 clones, under 8.5% of them singletons. V was shortened by 7 bases and J by 3 bases, with 11 bases between the two germline ends. Germline V gene data show CDR1 as MDHEN and CDR2 as SYDVKM. The CDR3 has 13 amino acids. This clone was seen only a few times. Its antigen is currently unknown. The receptor was derived from a woman younger than 35 in good health. The rearrangement uses TRBV28 and TRBJ2-3; no clear D gene. Sequences were obtained from central memory CD4+ T cells from blood. The CDR3 region has the DNA TGTGCCAGCATTGGAAACCCTACAGATACGCAGTATTTT. Translated, it gives CASIGNPTDTQYF.